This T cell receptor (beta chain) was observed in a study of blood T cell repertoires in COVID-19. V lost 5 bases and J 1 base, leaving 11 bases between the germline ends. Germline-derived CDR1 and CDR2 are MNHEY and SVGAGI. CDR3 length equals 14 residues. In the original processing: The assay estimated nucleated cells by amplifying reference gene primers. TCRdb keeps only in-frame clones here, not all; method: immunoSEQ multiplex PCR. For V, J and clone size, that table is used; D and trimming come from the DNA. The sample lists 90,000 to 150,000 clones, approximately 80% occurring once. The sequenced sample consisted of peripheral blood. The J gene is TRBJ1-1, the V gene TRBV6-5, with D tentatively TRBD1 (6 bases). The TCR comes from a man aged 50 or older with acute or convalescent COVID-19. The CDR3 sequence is CASSTGFGNTEAFF. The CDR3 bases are TGTGCCAGCAGTACAGGGTTTGGGAACACTGAAGCTTTCTTT.